Described below is a single TCR beta chain sequence and its context. Its antigen remains unknown. This record belongs to a study of cytomegalovirus exposure and HLA in healthy donors. On the study more broadly: The approximately 670 first-cohort repertoires and the 95 to 150 validation repertoires shared the same platform, a later analysis reported.

Profiling relied on immunoSEQ multiplex PCR, and the TCRdb table lists in-frame clones only, not all of them. Among 230,000 or so clones listed, about 86% were seen once. The donors were part of the validation cohort, which consisted of under 150 subjects and was separate from the first cohort of about 670 subjects. Study findings and constraints: Published work reported that the classifier diagnosed cytomegalovirus status with high specificity and sensitivity.

This clonotype was sampled from a woman aged 18-29 years in good health and CMV-seronegative. The specimen was PBMCs.

CDR3 amino acids: CASSERLNNEQFF. The CDR3 DNA is TGTGCCAGCAGTGAGCGGCTTAACAATGAGCAGTTCTTC. The chain joins TRBV6-4 to TRBJ2-1; D unclear. The V end lost 3 bases, the J end lost 5 bases, and 8 bases lay between the germline ends. CDR1 and CDR2 (germline): MRHNA, SNTAGT. The CDR3 spans 13 residues.